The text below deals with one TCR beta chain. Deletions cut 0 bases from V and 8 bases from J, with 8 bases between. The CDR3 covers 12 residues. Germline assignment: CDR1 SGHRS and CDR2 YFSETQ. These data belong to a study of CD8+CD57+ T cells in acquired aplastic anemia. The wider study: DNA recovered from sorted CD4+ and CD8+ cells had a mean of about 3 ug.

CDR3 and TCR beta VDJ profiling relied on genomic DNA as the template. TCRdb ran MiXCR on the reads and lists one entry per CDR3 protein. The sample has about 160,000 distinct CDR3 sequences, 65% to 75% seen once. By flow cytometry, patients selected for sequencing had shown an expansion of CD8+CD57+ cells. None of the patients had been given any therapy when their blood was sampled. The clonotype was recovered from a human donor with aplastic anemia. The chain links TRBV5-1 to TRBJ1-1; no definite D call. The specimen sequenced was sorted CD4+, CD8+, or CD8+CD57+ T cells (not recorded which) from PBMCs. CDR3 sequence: CASSLVPTEAFF. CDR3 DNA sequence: TGCGCCAGCAGCTTGGTACCGACCGAAGCTTTCTTT.